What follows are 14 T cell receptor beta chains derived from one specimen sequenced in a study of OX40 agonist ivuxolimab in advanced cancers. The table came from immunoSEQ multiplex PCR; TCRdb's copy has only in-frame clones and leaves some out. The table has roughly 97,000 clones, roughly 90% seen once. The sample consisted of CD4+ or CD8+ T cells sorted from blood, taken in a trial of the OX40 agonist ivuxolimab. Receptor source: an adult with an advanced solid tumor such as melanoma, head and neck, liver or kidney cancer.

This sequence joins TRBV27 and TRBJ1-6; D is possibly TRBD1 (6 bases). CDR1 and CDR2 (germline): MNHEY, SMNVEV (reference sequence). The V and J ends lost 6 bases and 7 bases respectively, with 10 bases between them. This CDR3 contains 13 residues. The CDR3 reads CASREQGNSPLHF. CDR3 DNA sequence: TGTGCCAGCAGAGAGCAGGGGAATTCACCCCTCCACTTT.

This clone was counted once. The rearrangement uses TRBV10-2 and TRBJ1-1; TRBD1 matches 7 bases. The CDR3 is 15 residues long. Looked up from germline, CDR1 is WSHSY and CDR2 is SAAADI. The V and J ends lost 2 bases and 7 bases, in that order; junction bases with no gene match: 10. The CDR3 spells CASSERGQGVYEAFF. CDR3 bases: TGCGCCAGCAGTGAGAGGGGGCAGGGGGTTTATGAAGCTTTCTTT.

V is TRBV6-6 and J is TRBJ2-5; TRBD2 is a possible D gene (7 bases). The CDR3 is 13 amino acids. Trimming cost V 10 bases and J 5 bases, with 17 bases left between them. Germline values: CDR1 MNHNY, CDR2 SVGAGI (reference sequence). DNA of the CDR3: TGTGCCACCCGAACGGGGGGCAGGGAGACCCAGTACTTC. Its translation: CATRTGGRETQYF.

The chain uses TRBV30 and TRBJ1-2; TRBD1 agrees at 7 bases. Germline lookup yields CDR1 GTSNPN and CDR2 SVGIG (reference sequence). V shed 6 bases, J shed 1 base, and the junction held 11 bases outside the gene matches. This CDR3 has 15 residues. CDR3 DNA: TGTGCCTGTAATCGGGACAGATCTCTTAACTATGGCTACACCTTC. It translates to CACNRDRSLNYGYTF.

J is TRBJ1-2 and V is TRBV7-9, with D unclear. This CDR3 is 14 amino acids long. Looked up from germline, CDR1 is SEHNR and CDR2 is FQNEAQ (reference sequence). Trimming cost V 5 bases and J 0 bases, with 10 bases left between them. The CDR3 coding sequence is TGTGCCAGCAGCGCGAGGACTGCTAACTATGGCTACACCTTC. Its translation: CASSARTANYGYTF.

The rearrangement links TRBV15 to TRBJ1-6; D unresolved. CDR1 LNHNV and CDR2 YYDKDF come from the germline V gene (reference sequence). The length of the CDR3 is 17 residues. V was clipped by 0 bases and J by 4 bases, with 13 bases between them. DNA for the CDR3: TGTGCCACCAGCAGAGACCGACAAGGCCAATATAATTCACCCCTCCACTTT. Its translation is CATSRDRQGQYNSPLHF.

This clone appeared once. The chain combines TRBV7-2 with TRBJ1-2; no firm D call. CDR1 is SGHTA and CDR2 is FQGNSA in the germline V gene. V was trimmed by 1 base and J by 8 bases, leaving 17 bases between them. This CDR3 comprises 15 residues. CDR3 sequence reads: CASSLEGGRVGGYTF. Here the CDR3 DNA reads TGTGCCAGCAGCTTAGAGGGCGGACGGGTAGGGGGCTACACCTTC.

The CDR3 region has the DNA TGTGCCAGCAGTTACGGGGGCCGGTCCCCCGGGGAGCTGTTTTTT. The encoded protein is CASSYGGRSPGELFF. The chain recombines TRBV27 with TRBJ2-2; D tentatively fits TRBD1 or TRBD2 (6 bases each). CDR3 size: 15 residues. From germline, CDR1 is MNHEY and CDR2 SMNVEV (reference sequence). V was shortened by 4 bases and J by 6 bases, with 15 bases between the two germline ends.

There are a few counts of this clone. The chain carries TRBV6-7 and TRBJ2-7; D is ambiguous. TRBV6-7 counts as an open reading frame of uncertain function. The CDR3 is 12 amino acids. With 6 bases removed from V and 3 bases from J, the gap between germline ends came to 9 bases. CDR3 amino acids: CASSLYHYEQYF. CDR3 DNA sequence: TGTGCCAGCAGCCTATACCACTACGAGCAGTACTTC.

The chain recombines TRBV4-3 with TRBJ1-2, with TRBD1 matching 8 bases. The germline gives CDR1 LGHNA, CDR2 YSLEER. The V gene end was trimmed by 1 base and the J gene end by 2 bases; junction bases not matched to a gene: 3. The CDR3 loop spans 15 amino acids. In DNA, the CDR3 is TGCGCCAGCAGCCAAGCTAGGACAGGGAACTATGGCTACACCTTC. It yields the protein CASSQARTGNYGYTF.

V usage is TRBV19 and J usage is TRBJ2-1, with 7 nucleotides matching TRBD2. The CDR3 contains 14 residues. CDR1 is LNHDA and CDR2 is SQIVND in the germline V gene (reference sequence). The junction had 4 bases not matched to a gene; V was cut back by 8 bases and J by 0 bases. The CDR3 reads CASGSGGSYNEQFF. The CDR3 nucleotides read TGTGCCAGTGGTTCGGGGGGCTCCTACAATGAGCAGTTCTTC. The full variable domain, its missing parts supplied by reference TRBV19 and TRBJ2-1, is DGGITQSPKYLFRKEGQNVTLSCEQNLNHDAMYWYRQDPGQGLRLIYYSQIVNDFQKGDIAEGYSVSREKKESFPLTVTSAQKNPTAFYLCASGSGGSYNEQFFGPGTRLTVL.

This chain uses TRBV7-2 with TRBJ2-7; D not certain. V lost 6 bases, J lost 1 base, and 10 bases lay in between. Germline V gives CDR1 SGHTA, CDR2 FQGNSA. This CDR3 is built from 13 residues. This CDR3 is CASRPMGSYEQYF. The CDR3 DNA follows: TGTGCCAGCAGGCCCATGGGGTCCTACGAGCAGTACTTC.

The DNA of the CDR3 is TGTGCCATCGGTTCCCTTTACGAGCAGTACTTC. Translating gives CAIGSLYEQYF. The gene calls are TRBV10-3 and TRBJ2-7; D is ambiguous. In germline, CDR1 is ENHRY, CDR2 SYGVKD. The CDR3 has 11 amino acids. V gave up 8 bases and J gave up 4 bases, with 9 bases separating them.

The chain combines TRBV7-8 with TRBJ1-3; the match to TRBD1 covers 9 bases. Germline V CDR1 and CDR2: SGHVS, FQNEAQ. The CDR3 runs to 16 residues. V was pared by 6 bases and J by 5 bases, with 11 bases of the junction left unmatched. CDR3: CASSPMGQGGRNTIYF. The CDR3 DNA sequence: TGTGCCAGCAGTCCGATGGGACAGGGAGGGCGAAACACCATATATTTT. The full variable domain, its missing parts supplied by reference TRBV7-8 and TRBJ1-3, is GAGVSQSPRYKVAKRGQDVALRCDPISGHVSLFWYQQALGQGPEFLTYFQNEAQLDKSGLPSDRFFAERPEGSVSTLKIQRTQQEDSAVYLCASSPMGQGGRNTIYFGEGSWLTVV.